The 32 T cell receptor beta chains listed next were all sequenced from one sample in a study of T-cell memory formation after mild COVID-19. TCRdb used MiXCR to reprocess the 5' RACE reads, holding one entry per CDR3 protein. In the table there are roughly 150,000 distinct CDR3 sequences, over 10% of which are singletons. Source material: PBMCs or a T cell subset sorted from them (not recorded which). Receptor source: a man between 18 and 35 years old who had mild COVID-19 (a few samples of this study predate the infection). Cell type and time point are not known.

This clonotype was counted between two and nine times. The genes are TRBV20-1 and TRBJ2-5; 8 bases match TRBD2. With V trimmed by 1 base and J by 0 bases, 7 bases remained unmatched. This CDR3 has 16 amino acids. Germline V gene lookup returns CDR1 DFQATT and CDR2 SNEGSKA (reference sequence). This chain's CDR3 is CSARGVVAGYQETQYF. CDR3 in DNA: TGCAGTGCTAGAGGAGTGGTAGCGGGGTACCAAGAGACCCAGTACTTC.

This clonotype was seen more than once but under ten times. The gene calls are TRBV5-1 and TRBJ2-2; tentatively, D is TRBD1 or TRBD2 (5 bases each). Germline V gene data show CDR1 as SGHRS and CDR2 as YFSETQ. Deletions cut 2 bases from V and 2 bases from J, with 13 bases between. The CDR3 is made up of 16 amino acids. DNA for the CDR3: TGCGCCAGCAGCTTAACCGGGACCTTTAACACCGGGGAGCTGTTTTTT. Translated, it gives CASSLTGTFNTGELFF.

This clonotype was observed a handful of times. The chain carries TRBV12-3 or TRBV12-4 and TRBJ2-3, with 15 bases lining up with TRBD2. V gave up 6 bases and J gave up 5 bases; unmatched junction bases: 12. The CDR3 loop spans 18 amino acids. This chain's CDR3 is CASRPGLGLAGGGDTQYF. The CDR3 DNA sequence: TGTGCCAGCAGACCCGGCCTGGGACTAGCGGGGGGAGGAGATACGCAGTATTTT.

The rearrangement links TRBV11-2 to TRBJ2-2, with TRBD1 identical over 7 bases. CDR1 and CDR2 (germline): SGHAT, FQNNGV. CDR3 length equals 12 residues. Trimming at V came to 5 bases and at J to 14 bases, leaving 8 bases not matched to a gene. CDR3 amino acids: CASSQRTGPLFF. CDR3 DNA: TGTGCCAGCAGCCAACGGACAGGACCTCTGTTTTTT.

V usage is TRBV18 and J usage is TRBJ2-2; D uncertain. Germline CDR1 is KGHSH and CDR2 is LQKENI. CDR3 size: 14 residues. Trimming pared 3 bases from V and 8 bases from J, leaving 13 bases between. For the CDR3, the DNA is TGTGCCAGCTCACCGTTGAGCTTCGAGGGGGAGCTGTTTTTT. This codes for CASSPLSFEGELFF.

This clonotype came up many times. The V and J genes are TRBV7-9 and TRBJ2-3, with D possibly being TRBD1 or TRBD2 (5 bases each). Trimming left V 5 bases short and J 5 bases short, with 26 bases between. Germline CDR1 reads SEHNR; CDR2 reads FQNEAQ (reference sequence). This CDR3 contains 18 residues. For the CDR3, the DNA is TGTGCCAGCAGCCCCGCCGGGACGTCCACCGTCCGGGGAGATACGCAGTATTTT. Translated, it gives CASSPAGTSTVRGDTQYF.

In its sample, this clonotype was seen a few times. The chain couples TRBV12-3 or TRBV12-4 to TRBJ1-2, with D perhaps matching TRBD1 (5 bases). This CDR3 is built from 15 residues. V was shortened by 5 bases and J by 4 bases, with 17 bases between the two germline ends. The CDR3 protein is CASSIRRGPGYGYTF. CDR3 DNA: TGTGCCAGCAGTATACGACGGGGACCAGGCTATGGCTACACCTTC.

At least ten counts were recorded for this clonotype. The gene calls are TRBV5-1 and TRBJ2-2; 7 nucleotides match TRBD2. With V trimmed by 4 bases and J by 0 bases, 3 bases remained unmatched. Germline lookup yields CDR1 SGHRS and CDR2 YFSETQ. This CDR3 has 15 residues. The CDR3 bases are TGCGCCAGCAGCCCGAGCGGGACGAACACCGGGGAGCTGTTTTTT. Protein: CASSPSGTNTGELFF.

The sample holds a few counts of this clonotype. The chain is built from TRBV5-5 and TRBJ1-5; D not resolved. Germline V gene lookup returns CDR1 SGHKS and CDR2 YYEKEE (reference sequence). The V end lost 0 bases, the J end lost 5 bases, and 9 bases lay between the germline ends. The CDR3 runs to 14 residues. The DNA of the CDR3 is TGTGCCAGCAGCTTGGCCGTCAAGGATCAGCCCCAGCATTTT. Its translation is CASSLAVKDQPQHF.

This clonotype was picked up many times. The chain couples TRBV4-1 to TRBJ2-7; 8 bases are a match to TRBD1. The CDR3 is 12 residues long. J was trimmed by 7 bases and V by 4 bases; bases with no gene match: 3. Germline V lookup: CDR1 MGHRA, CDR2 YSYEKL. CDR3 residues: CASSRTGGEQYF. CDR3 coding DNA: TGCGCCAGCAGCCGAACAGGGGGTGAGCAGTACTTC.

This clonotype was detected a few times. V is TRBV7-3 and J is TRBJ1-2; D is perhaps TRBD1 (5 bases). V was cut by 5 bases and J by 8 bases, with 15 bases left in between. The CDR3 length is 13 residues. Germline CDR1 SGHTA, CDR2 FQGTGA. For the CDR3, the DNA is TGTGCCAGCAGCGCGACGGGGCTCGGGGGCTACACCTTC. Translating it yields CASSATGLGGYTF.

This clonotype was detected only a few times. The V and J genes are TRBV9 and TRBJ1-6, with D unresolved. CDR1 is SGDLS and CDR2 is YYNGEE in the germline V gene. The CDR3 spans 13 residues. With 3 bases removed from V and 10 bases from J, the gap between germline ends came to 11 bases. Here the CDR3 DNA reads TGTGCCAGCAGCGGGGCAGGAGGCTCACCCCTCCACTTT. Amino acid sequence: CASSGAGGSPLHF.

This clonotype showed up just a few times. J is TRBJ1-2 and V is TRBV7-2, with D unclear. The V gene's germline CDR1 is SGHTA and CDR2 FQGNSA. The CDR3 runs 12 residues. Between the trimmed V and J ends, which lost 3 bases and 5 bases, there was a span of 7 bases. CDR3 sequence: CASSFRGYGYTF. As DNA, the CDR3 is TGTGCCAGCAGCTTCCGGGGTTATGGCTACACCTTC.

The chain combines TRBV5-5 with TRBJ1-1; D unresolved. V dropped 0 bases and J dropped 1 base, with 13 bases sitting between them. The germline gives CDR1 SGHKS, CDR2 YYEKEE (reference sequence). This CDR3 has 16 residues. CDR3 in amino acids: CASSLGFSITNTEAFF. The CDR3, as DNA: TGTGCCAGCAGCTTGGGGTTTAGTATTACGAACACTGAAGCTTTCTTT. The full variable domain, completed using reference TRBV5-5 and TRBJ1-1, is DAGVTQSPTHLIKTRGQQVTLRCSPISGHKSVSWYQQVLGQGPQFIFQYYEKEERGRGNFPDRFSARQFPNYSSELNVNALLLGDSALYLCASSLGFSITNTEAFFGQGTRLTVV.

This clonotype turned up a few times. V and J are TRBV5-1 and TRBJ1-3; TRBD1 agrees at 7 bases. This CDR3 comprises 14 residues. The germline V gene encodes CDR1 SGHRS and CDR2 YFSETQ. The ends lost 4 bases at V and 4 bases at J; junction bases unmatched: 5. CDR3 bases: TGCGCCAGCAGCCAAAGGGACAGCGGAAACACCATATATTTT. Protein sequence: CASSQRDSGNTIYF.

The sample holds a few counts of this clonotype. The chain combines TRBV15 with TRBJ1-1; D is perhaps TRBD1 (5 bases). From germline, CDR1 is LNHNV and CDR2 YYDKDF (reference sequence). The CDR3 spans 16 residues. V lost 1 base and J 1 base, leaving 13 bases between the germline ends. The CDR3 sequence is CATSRGDLAENTEAFF. CDR3 bases: TGTGCCACCAGCAGAGGGGACCTAGCGGAGAACACTGAAGCTTTCTTT.

This clonotype was seen a handful of times. J is TRBJ1-2 and V is TRBV5-8; 9 positions agree with TRBD1. CDR3 size: 14 residues. V was clipped by 5 bases and J by 2 bases; unmatched bases: 4. Germline-derived CDR1 and CDR2 are SGHTS and YDEGEE. The CDR3 spells CASRQGARNYGYTF. The CDR3 DNA reads as TGTGCCAGCAGACAGGGGGCGCGGAACTATGGCTACACCTTC. Using reference TRBV5-8 and TRBJ1-2 for the parts outside the CDR3, the full variable domain is EAGVTQSPTHLIKTRGQQATLRCSPISGHTSVYWYQQALGLGLQFLLWYDEGEERNRGNFPPRFSGRQFPNYSSELNVNALELEDSALYLCASRQGARNYGYTFGSGTRLTVV.

This clonotype was recorded a few times. The genes are TRBV20-1 and TRBJ1-2, with 9 bases aligning to TRBD1. Trimming removed 3 bases from V and 4 bases from J; junction bases left unmatched: 6. The CDR3 consists of 14 residues. Germline V gene lookup returns CDR1 DFQATT and CDR2 SNEGSKA (reference sequence). The CDR3 coding sequence is TGCAGTGCTAGTTCAGGGGACAGGGTCTATGGCTACACCTTC. This gives the protein CSASSGDRVYGYTF.

The table lists this clonotype with a few counts. CDR3 DNA: TGCGCCAGCAGGCCCCTTCCAGGGGCTGGGGCCAACGTCCTGACTTTC. As protein: CASRPLPGAGANVLTF. This chain joins TRBV5-1 and TRBJ2-6; maybe TRBD1 (6 bases). The CDR3 runs 16 residues. The V gene lost 5 bases and the J gene lost 2 bases, with 14 bases spanning the gap. Germline V gene data show CDR1 as SGHRS and CDR2 as YFSETQ.

CDR3 sequence: CASSTGSGLGGTEAFF. Here the CDR3 DNA reads TGTGCCAGCAGCACCGGGTCGGGACTCGGAGGGACTGAAGCTTTCTTT. The J gene is TRBJ1-1, the V gene TRBV7-3, with D tentatively TRBD1 (5 bases). Germline assignment: CDR1 SGHTA and CDR2 FQGTGA. Between the trimmed V and J ends, which lost 5 bases and 5 bases, there was a span of 21 bases. The CDR3 consists of 16 residues.

V is TRBV5-1 and J is TRBJ1-2, with 9 bases fitting TRBD1. Germline CDR1 and CDR2: SGHRS and YFSETQ. V lost 4 bases and J lost 4; bases outside the gene matches: 11. CDR3 length: 16 residues. The CDR3 DNA follows: TGCGCCAGCAGCCCCGGACAGGACAGGGGTGTCTATGGCTACACCTTC. Amino acid sequence: CASSPGQDRGVYGYTF.

This clonotype came up a few times. The chain couples TRBV7-3 to TRBJ1-1; no reliable D call. CDR1 and CDR2 from the germline V gene are SGHTA and FQGTGA. The V gene lost 2 bases and the J gene lost 5 bases, with 18 bases spanning the gap. The CDR3 is 16 amino acids. The CDR3 loop reads CASSLGRKAPGTEAFF. The CDR3 DNA sequence: TGTGCCAGCAGCTTAGGGAGAAAAGCTCCTGGAACTGAAGCTTTCTTT.

The V and J genes are TRBV5-1 and TRBJ1-1; 8 bases line up with TRBD1. There are 15 residues in the CDR3. V was clipped by 4 bases and J by 4 bases; unmatched bases: 9. Germline CDR1 and CDR2: SGHRS and YFSETQ. CDR3 amino acids: CASSQPGQGGTEAFF. In DNA form, the CDR3 reads TGCGCCAGCAGCCAACCAGGACAGGGCGGCACTGAAGCTTTCTTT.

The J gene is TRBJ2-3, the V gene TRBV7-9; D remains ambiguous. The CDR3 loop spans 11 amino acids. V lost 5 bases, J lost 10 bases, and 10 bases lay in between. The germline CDR1 and CDR2 sequences are SEHNR and FQNEAQ (reference sequence). CDR3 in amino acids: CASSPAVAQYF. In nucleotides, the CDR3 is TGTGCCAGCAGCCCGGCTGTCGCGCAGTATTTT. Together with reference TRBV7-9 and TRBJ2-3, the CDR3 gives the full variable domain: DTGVSQNPRHKITKRGQNVTFRCDPISEHNRLYWYRQTLGQGPEFLTYFQNEAQLEKSRLLSDRFSAERPKGSFSTLEIQRTEQGDSAMYLCASSPAVAQYFGPGTRLTVL.

V and J are TRBV6-5 and TRBJ1-2; the match to TRBD1 covers 7 bases. This CDR3 is 14 amino acids long. CDR1 is MNHEY, CDR2 SVGAGI, per germline. With 8 bases clipped from V and 4 bases from J, the junction kept 10 bases outside the gene matches. The CDR3 DNA reads as TGTGCCAGCCGGGGAAGGGGGCTACCCTATGGCTACACCTTC. Its translation: CASRGRGLPYGYTF.

The chain recombines TRBV5-1 with TRBJ2-3, with D hard to call. The CDR3 spans 13 residues. Trimming removed 5 bases from V and 6 bases from J, with 13 bases in between. From germline, CDR1 is SGHRS and CDR2 YFSETQ. CDR3 sequence: CASRLYIGDTQYF. As DNA, the CDR3 is TGCGCCAGCAGACTATATATTGGGGATACGCAGTATTTT.

J is TRBJ1-2 and V is TRBV20-1; no clear D. From germline, CDR1 is DFQATT and CDR2 SNEGSKA (reference sequence). The CDR3 is 9 residues long. Between the trimmed V and J ends, which lost 3 bases and 4 bases, there was a span of 0 bases. The CDR3 reads CSASYGYTF. Written as DNA, the CDR3 is TGCAGTGCTAGCTATGGCTACACCTTC.

The genes are TRBV29-1 and TRBJ1-1; TRBD1 matches 11 bases. CDR1 and CDR2 from the germline V gene are SQVTM and ANQGSEA. The trim removed 4 bases at V and 5 bases at J, leaving 3 bases unmatched. This CDR3 is 13 amino acids long. Written as DNA, the CDR3 is TGCAGCGTTGGGGACAGGGGGGGAACTGAAGCTTTCTTT. Protein product: CSVGDRGGTEAFF.

This clonotype was found a few times. J is TRBJ2-1 and V is TRBV2; D remains ambiguous. Trimming shortened V by 7 bases and J by 4 bases, and 8 bases separated the two germline ends. The CDR3 contains 12 residues. CDR1 and CDR2 from the germline V gene are SNHLY and FYNNEI. The CDR3 here is CASTRTYNEQFF. The CDR3 DNA reads TGTGCCAGCACCAGAACATACAATGAGCAGTTCTTC. The entire variable domain, with the rest obtained from reference TRBV2 and TRBJ2-1, is as follows: EPEVTQTPSHQVTQMGQEVILRCVPISNHLYFYWYRQILGQKVEFLVSFYNNEISEKSEIFDDQFSVERPDGSNFTLKIRSTKLEDSAMYFCASTRTYNEQFFGPGTRLTVL.

CDR3 nucleotide sequence: TGTGCCAGCTTACAACGGGGGGCTTCTGCTTTCTTT. It encodes CASLQRGASAFF. The chain employs TRBV7-2 and TRBJ1-1; tentative D call: TRBD1 (6 bases). V lost 8 bases and J 11 bases, leaving 18 bases between the germline ends. Germline CDR1 and CDR2: SGHTA and FQGNSA. This CDR3 region has 12 residues.

V usage is TRBV20-1 and J usage is TRBJ1-1; D is unresolved. Germline assignment: CDR1 DFQATT and CDR2 SNEGSKA (reference sequence). CDR3 length equals 14 residues. Trimming stripped 4 bases from V and 6 bases from J, with 18 bases between. The CDR3 sequence: CSAKLGRAESEAFF. The CDR3, as DNA: TGCAGTGCTAAGTTAGGACGGGCGGAGTCTGAAGCTTTCTTT.

Only a few counts were recorded for this clonotype. The chain combines TRBV20-1 with TRBJ1-5; 9 bases match TRBD1. There are 17 residues in the CDR3. Losses at the gene ends were 0 bases for V and 7 bases for J; bases not matched to a gene: 13. From germline, CDR1 is DFQATT and CDR2 SNEGSKA (reference sequence). In DNA, the CDR3 is TGCAGTGCTAGAGAACGTACACAGGGGGCGCGTGGGCAGCCCCAGCATTTT. Translating it yields CSARERTQGARGQPQHF.